This T cell receptor (beta chain) was recovered during a study of shared clonotypes between healthy human individuals. It was CD45RO-negative cells, positively selected for CCR7, that made up naive CD8 cells, with terminally differentiated effector memory CD45RA+ cells excluded. Deep-level assay runs were performed. Here immunoSEQ multiplex PCR was the method, and the copy in TCRdb shows in-frame clones only, minus some. This sample has roughly 850,000 clones; about 97% occur once, and the top ten carry about 0.22%. Losses at the gene ends were 4 bases for V and 0 bases for J; bases not matched to a gene: 6. Germline CDR1 is MNHNY and CDR2 is SVGAGI (reference sequence). The CDR3 is made up of 16 amino acids.

The TCR sequence derives from a man aged 30 to 39 in good health. The sequenced sample consisted of naive CD8+ T cells sorted from blood. This chain links TRBV6-6 with TRBJ1-5; TRBD1 agrees at 7 bases. This chain's CDR3 is CASSSDRELSNQPQHF. The CDR3 bases are TGTGCCAGCAGTTCCGACAGGGAGCTTAGCAATCAGCCCCAGCATTTT.